This TCR beta chain was profiled in a study of blood T cell repertoires in COVID-19. Study-wide context: Material from acute and convalescent COVID-19 was sourced from the United States, Italy and Spain. Sources were T cells, B-cell-depleted T cells, or PBMCs; the material itself was cDNA or gDNA.

Germline CDR1 is SGHKS and CDR2 is YYEKEE (reference sequence). The CDR3 is 15 amino acids. V shed 0 bases, J shed 2 bases, and the junction held 4 bases outside the gene matches. As handled by the study authors: Counts of nucleated cells, estimated from reference gene primer amplification, were obtained. Assay: immunoSEQ multiplex PCR; the TCRdb copy retains only in-frame clones and omits some. The V and J calls and clone size are taken from that table; D and trimming were inferred from the DNA. The sample holds about 380,000 clones, roughly 90% seen once. The sequencing sample was made of peripheral blood. This TCR derives from a man between 35 and 55 years old with acute or convalescent COVID-19. The chain joins TRBV5-5 to TRBJ1-2, with 7 positions matching TRBD1. This CDR3 is CASSLGQGVNYGYTF. The CDR3, as DNA: TGTGCCAGCAGCTTGGGACAGGGTGTCAACTATGGCTACACCTTC.